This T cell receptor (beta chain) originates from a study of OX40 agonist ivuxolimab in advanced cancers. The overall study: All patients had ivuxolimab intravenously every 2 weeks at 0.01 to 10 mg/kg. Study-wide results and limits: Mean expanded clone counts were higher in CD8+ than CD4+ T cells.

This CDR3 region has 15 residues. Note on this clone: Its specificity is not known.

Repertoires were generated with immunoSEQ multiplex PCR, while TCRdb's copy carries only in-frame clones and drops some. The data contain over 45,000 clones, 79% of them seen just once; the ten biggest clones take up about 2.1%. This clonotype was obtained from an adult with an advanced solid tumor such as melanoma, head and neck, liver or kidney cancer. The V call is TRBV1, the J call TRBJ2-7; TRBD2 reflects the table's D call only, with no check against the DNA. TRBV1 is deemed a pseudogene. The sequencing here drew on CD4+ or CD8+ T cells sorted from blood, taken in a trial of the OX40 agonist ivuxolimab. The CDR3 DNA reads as TGCACCAGCAGCCAAGCGGGGGTCCCCCCCTACGAGCAGTACTTC. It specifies CTSSQAGVPPYEQYF.